These 6 T cell receptor beta chains share one sample of origin, sequenced in a study of blood T cells in healthy people across ages. Combining a sample-barcoded 5' primer with a J-beta primer mix, a second PCR ran for roughly 7 to 11 cycles. Each CDR3 protein gets one entry after TCRdb re-called the 5' RACE reads with MiXCR. The sample has roughly 2 million distinct CDR3 sequences, less than 50% seen once. Material for sequencing was blood. The receptors stem from a woman aged 40 to 50 in good health.

CDR3 loop: CSASDSGGNFGKTQYF. For the CDR3, the DNA is TGCAGTGCTAGTGATAGCGGGGGGAACTTCGGGAAGACCCAGTACTTC. The chain combines TRBV20-1 with TRBJ2-4, with TRBD2 matching 10 bases. Judging by the DNA end, TRBJ2-5 fits better; the J call may be wrong. CDR1 DFQATT and CDR2 SNEGSKA come from the germline V gene (reference sequence). The CDR3 is 16 amino acids.

This clonotype was recorded a few times. The rearrangement uses TRBV24-1 and TRBJ2-5, with D unresolved. The CDR3 contains 14 residues. Germline V CDR1 and CDR2: KGHDR, SFDVKD. Between the trimmed V and J ends, which lost 2 bases and 2 bases, there was a span of 8 bases. CDR3 in amino acids: CATSDYRAQETQYF. CDR3 in DNA: TGTGCCACCAGTGATTACCGTGCGCAAGAGACCCAGTACTTC.

V and J are TRBV27 and TRBJ2-1; 9 nucleotides agree with TRBD2. The germline CDR1 and CDR2 sequences are MNHEY and SMNVEV (reference sequence). The CDR3 has 15 residues. V dropped 10 bases and J dropped 8; count of bases not matched to a gene: 15. DNA for the CDR3: TGTGCCATACGCCATCATCGCGGGGGGGTCTATGAGCAGTTCTTC. It specifies CAIRHHRGGVYEQFF.

V usage is TRBV6-1 and J usage is TRBJ2-7, with D possibly matching TRBD2 (7 bases). The CDR3 is 12 residues long. The V end lost 6 bases, the J end lost 8 bases, and 14 bases lay between the germline ends. Germline V gene sequence: CDR1 MNHNS, CDR2 SASEGT. The CDR3 protein is CASRYAGAQQYF. Here the CDR3 DNA reads TGTGCCAGCAGATATGCGGGGGCTCAGCAGTACTTC.

The chain employs TRBV7-9 and TRBJ2-1, with D possibly matching TRBD2 (5 bases). V was cut by 5 bases and J by 5 bases, with 13 bases left in between. CDR1 is SEHNR and CDR2 is FQNEAQ in the germline V gene (reference sequence). There are 14 residues in the CDR3. The CDR3 is CASSPRGKDNEQFF. CDR3 bases: TGTGCCAGCAGCCCCCGGGGTAAGGACAATGAGCAGTTCTTC.

The CDR3 spells CASSYTGGSTYEQYF. The CDR3 region has the DNA TGTGCCAGCAGCTATACAGGCGGGTCAACCTACGAGCAGTACTTC. The chain uses TRBV9 and TRBJ2-7; D tentatively fits TRBD1 or TRBD2 (5 bases each). Trimming removed 4 bases from V and 2 bases from J, with 16 bases in between. The length of the CDR3 is 15 residues. Germline V gives CDR1 SGDLS, CDR2 YYNGEE.